This T cell receptor beta chain was retrieved from a study of T cells after yellow fever vaccination. Study context: Some fractions had low cell numbers, and these were prepared with SMART-Seq v4 Ultra Low Input. The study's findings and limits: Though it reached lower strength, the secondary response hit its peak faster, day 5 versus 15. Just a small share of clonotypes turned up in the CD4 compartment as well as the CD8 compartment.

This clonotype was counted between two and nine times. Its antigen is unknown. Germline CDR1 and CDR2: ENHRY and SYGVKD. This CDR3 is built from 15 residues. Trimming at V came to 7 bases and at J to 3 bases, leaving 7 bases not matched to a gene. TCRdb re-derived calls from the 5' RACE reads in MiXCR, one entry per CDR3 protein. The profile shows some 550,000 distinct CDR3 sequences, roughly a fifth of them singletons. The chain recombines TRBV10-3 with TRBJ2-3; 10 bases are a match to TRBD1. Specimen: PBMCs, collected 15 days after the yellow fever booster vaccination. This receptor was obtained from a man between 25 and 39 years old who received the YFV17D yellow fever vaccine. DNA of the CDR3: TGTGCCATCAACGGCAGACAGGGGGCAACAGATACGCAGTATTTT. Encoded protein: CAINGRQGATDTQYF.